Listed here is a single T cell receptor (beta chain). The CDR3 is made up of 15 amino acids. Losses at the gene ends were 5 bases for V and 2 bases for J; bases not matched to a gene: 5. Looked up from germline, CDR1 is LNHNV and CDR2 is YYDKDF (reference sequence). Blood libraries mostly used approximately 0.5 ug genomic DNA, six replicates each. Sequenced by immunoSEQ multiplex PCR; TCRdb stores in-frame clones only, minus some. In the table there are some 6,900 clones, around 74% of which are singletons. This sample stems from a study of neoadjuvant anti-PD-1 for oral cavity cancer. On the study more broadly: Before surgery, most patients got three to four biweekly 3 mg/kg nivolumab doses.

This chain connects TRBV15 to TRBJ2-3; 9 bases are a match to TRBD1. Here the sequenced sample was PBMCs, taken before nivolumab (anti-PD-1) treatment. The receptor comes from a person aged 35-79 years with oral cavity squamous cell carcinoma. CDR3 region: CATSPRQGVTDTQYF. Written as DNA, the CDR3 is TGTGCCACCAGCCCACGACAGGGGGTCACAGATACGCAGTATTTT.